This TCR beta chain was retrieved from a study of vaccination and CD4 T cells after COVID-19. At the level of the study: Between diagnosis and the drawing of post-COVID samples lay a median roughly 100 days (range 35 to 161).

As for treatment: roughly 10-day PBMC culture with coronavirus spike peptide pools or control peptides (ViraFEST assay). ViraFEST stimulated the growth of antigen-specific T cells using peptide pools and subsequently profiled their TCRs by sequencing. This clonotype was observed a few times. What it binds is not known. The study sequenced cultured CD4+ T cell DNA using the Oncomine TCR Beta short-read assay. TCRdb called the PCR reads again in MiXCR, with one record for every CDR3 protein. The sample records approximately 10,000 distinct CDR3 sequences, roughly 25% being singletons. Trimming took off 4 bases at V and 4 bases at J, with 12 bases between the two ends. Germline V gene lookup returns CDR1 SEHNR and CDR2 FQNEAQ (reference sequence). The CDR3 sequence is 14 residues long.

This clonotype was sampled from a human donor who received a COVID-19 vaccine. V usage is TRBV7-9 and J usage is TRBJ2-3, with D perhaps being TRBD1 or TRBD2 (5 bases each). The specimen was CD4+ T cells from blood, cultured in vitro, collected before SARS-CoV-2 vaccination. The CDR3 sequence: CASSSGGGSDTQYF. The CDR3 DNA is TGTGCCAGCAGCTCAGGTGGGGGATCAGATACGCAGTATTTT.